This TCR beta chain stems from a study of T cell responses to AZD1222 COVID-19 vaccine. Across the whole study: Pooled in the analysis were second doses at about 4 or about 12 weeks.

The study's findings and limits: There were repertoire samples only from the period after the peak T cell response. Baseline antibody screening turned up just six seropositive AZD1222 recipients. Clonal diversity may have been underestimated, and the donors were mostly white British, with more females than males.

Trimming shortened V by 9 bases and J by 8 bases, and 26 bases separated the two germline ends. CDR1 and CDR2 from the germline V gene are SGHRS and YFSETQ. The CDR3 spans 15 residues. Notes on this clone: The antigen is not known.

Sequencing was performed with immunoSEQ multiplex PCR; in TCRdb, only in-frame clones are kept and a portion is missing. The sample lists some 140,000 clones, 92% occurring once. The sample in question was peripheral blood, obtained on day 0 of AZD1222 vaccination. The rearrangement uses TRBV5-1 and TRBJ1-2; possible D gene TRBD1, 5 bases. The clonotype comes from an adult in good health. The CDR3 sequence: CATSVDGTQGSGYTF. The CDR3 coding sequence is TGCGCCACCTCCGTAGACGGGACCCAGGGCTCGGGCTACACCTTC.